The 15 T cell receptor beta chains given below trace back to one sample, sequenced in a study of T cells in Graves' hyperthyroidism and ophthalmopathy. It was RNA transcripts that yielded the amplified TCR beta CDR3 regions. The HTBI primer set drove a first-round RT-PCR of the TCR CDR3. TCRdb processed the multiplex PCR reads anew with MiXCR; each CDR3 protein has one entry. The repertoire holds about 640,000 distinct CDR3 sequences, around 21% seen once, with 30% to 40% in the top ten. The sample was blood. Every receptor here comes from a man aged 25 to 40 with Graves' ophthalmopathy.

The chain couples TRBV20-1 to TRBJ2-7, with 8 bases matching TRBD1. Germline lookup yields CDR1 DFQATT and CDR2 SNEGSKA (reference sequence). The CDR3 has 13 amino acids. V was clipped by 7 bases and J by 6 bases; unmatched bases: 11. The CDR3 DNA sequence: TGCAGTGTTACCGGACAGGGTTCTATCGAGCAGTACTTC. It specifies CSVTGQGSIEQYF.

This clonotype was seen repeatedly, ten times or more. This sequence joins TRBV6-6 and TRBJ1-2, with 7 bases lining up with TRBD1. V was pared by 0 bases and J by 11 bases, with 6 bases of the junction left unmatched. The CDR3 totals 13 residues. From germline, CDR1 is MNHNY and CDR2 SVGAGI (reference sequence). CDR3 in amino acids: CASSYSNRDRYTF. In DNA form, the CDR3 reads TGTGCCAGCAGTTACTCAAACCGGGACAGATACACCTTC.

This clonotype was detected only a few times. This chain links TRBV30 with TRBJ2-3; the D gene is possibly TRBD2 (6 bases). This CDR3 contains 14 residues. Germline V lookup: CDR1 GTSNPN, CDR2 SVGIG (reference sequence). The V end was cut by 5 bases, the J end by 5 bases, with 17 bases between. CDR3 nucleotides: TGTGCCTGGTCGGGAGCAATAGGGATAGATACGCAGTATTTT. It translates to CAWSGAIGIDTQYF.

V is TRBV27 and J is TRBJ2-2, with D possibly matching TRBD2 (6 bases). The germline gives CDR1 MNHEY, CDR2 SMNVEV (reference sequence). This CDR3 region has 17 residues. With 6 bases removed from V and 1 base from J, the gap between germline ends came to 18 bases. CDR3 nucleotides: TGTGCCAGCAGCCCCGGGAGAAGTAAACTGAACACCGGGGAGCTGTTTTTT. This translates into CASSPGRSKLNTGELFF.

In the case of this clonotype: A much larger clonotype is one base distant, so this may be a read error. The CDR3 reads CSAKGQVESPLHF. DNA for the CDR3: TGCAGTGCTAAGGGACAGGTAGAGTCACCCCTCCACTTT. J is TRBJ1-6 and V is TRBV20-1, with 8 bases fitting TRBD1. The CDR3 consists of 13 residues. The junction had 6 bases not matched to a gene; V was cut back by 4 bases and J by 10 bases. CDR1 DFQATT and CDR2 SNEGSKA come from the germline V gene (reference sequence).

The chain joins TRBV28 to TRBJ2-1; D possibly corresponds to TRBD2 (5 bases). V lost 4 bases to trimming and J lost 5 bases, with 15 bases between them. The CDR3 loop spans 15 amino acids. The germline V gene encodes CDR1 MDHEN and CDR2 SYDVKM. The DNA of the CDR3 is TGTGCCAGCAGTTCACCCGGGGTACGGAACAATGAGCAGTTCTTC. It specifies CASSSPGVRNNEQFF.

There are a few counts of this clonotype. V and J are TRBV29-1 and TRBJ2-7, with TRBD2 identical over 8 bases. After removal of 1 base from V and 9 bases from J, the junction contained 8 bases not matched to a gene. The CDR3 runs to 13 residues. CDR1 and CDR2 (germline): SQVTM, ANQGSEA. The CDR3 sequence is CSVEGLAPEGQYF. CDR3 bases: TGCAGCGTTGAAGGACTAGCGCCCGAGGGGCAGTACTTC.

CDR3 loop: CATSIARRNTEAFF. For the CDR3, the DNA is TGTGCCACCAGCATAGCGCGCCGGAACACTGAAGCTTTCTTT. The chain recombines TRBV15 with TRBJ1-1; D is undetermined. V was trimmed by 4 bases and J by 1 base, leaving 10 bases between them. CDR1 and CDR2 from the germline V gene are LNHNV and YYDKDF (reference sequence). This CDR3 region has 14 residues.

The chain joins TRBV19 to TRBJ2-1; 7 bases map to TRBD2. Germline V gene data show CDR1 as LNHDA and CDR2 as SQIVND (reference sequence). V lost 1 base and J lost 4; bases outside the gene matches: 7. The CDR3 extends over 16 amino acids. DNA of the CDR3: TGTGCCAGTAGTATAGGGCGGGAGAGACTGTACAATGAGCAGTTCTTC. This encodes CASSIGRERLYNEQFF.

This clonotype was seen only a few times. The chain joins TRBV9 to TRBJ2-1; D may be TRBD2 (6 bases). The CDR3 sequence is 15 residues long. The V end was cut by 6 bases, the J end by 1 base, with 14 bases between. Germline V gives CDR1 SGDLS, CDR2 YYNGEE. The CDR3 reads CASTSRDFSYNEQFF. The CDR3 DNA is TGTGCCAGCACCTCCCGGGACTTTTCCTACAATGAGCAGTTCTTC.

V and J are TRBV29-1 and TRBJ1-1; maybe TRBD1 (5 bases). Germline V lookup: CDR1 SQVTM, CDR2 ANQGSEA. The germline V and J ends were trimmed by 7 bases and 2 bases, with 8 bases remaining between them. There are 11 residues in the CDR3. The CDR3 sequence: CSGGQNTEAFF. The CDR3 bases are TGCAGCGGAGGACAAAACACTGAAGCTTTCTTT.

In its sample, this clonotype was seen many times. The V call is TRBV30, the J call TRBJ2-7; no clear D. The germline gives CDR1 GTSNPN, CDR2 SVGIG (reference sequence). This CDR3 comprises 13 residues. V dropped 0 bases and J dropped 6 bases, with 12 bases sitting between them. CDR3 protein: CAWSVYGVSEQYF. The CDR3 coding sequence is TGTGCCTGGAGTGTATATGGGGTAAGCGAGCAGTACTTC.

A few counts support this clonotype. V gene TRBV7-4 combines with J gene TRBJ2-7; tentatively, D is TRBD2 (6 bases). Germline V gives CDR1 SGHVT, CDR2 SQSDAQ. The CDR3 extends over 12 amino acids. The V and J ends lost 7 bases and 4 bases respectively, with 11 bases between them. The chain's CDR3 is CASNRGRYEQYF. Here the CDR3 DNA reads TGTGCCAGCAACCGGGGGAGGTACGAGCAGTACTTC.

This clonotype appeared a few times. V is TRBV20-1 and J is TRBJ1-3; no definite D call. The ends were cut back, 0 bases at V and 0 bases at J, with 9 bases in the middle. The CDR3 has 15 residues. CDR1 and CDR2 (germline): DFQATT, SNEGSKA (reference sequence). The CDR3 DNA is TGCAGTGCTAGAGAAGGAAGCGGCTCTGGAAACACCATATATTTT. Its protein product is CSAREGSGSGNTIYF.

This clonotype was observed many times. The chain employs TRBV18 and TRBJ2-3; a weak D match, TRBD2 (6 bases). V shed 3 bases and J shed 5 bases, with 12 bases lying between them. The CDR3 totals 14 residues. Germline V gene data show CDR1 as KGHSH and CDR2 as LQKENI. CDR3: CASSPHGSEDTQYF. For the CDR3, the DNA is TGTGCCAGCTCACCCCACGGGAGTGAAGATACGCAGTATTTT.